The 19 T cell receptor beta chains below all came from one sample that was sequenced in a study of CD8 T cells in ankylosing spondylitis (TCRdb year 2017). Libraries were prepared through 5' RACE. The sample was run on an Illumina HiSeq 2500. TCRdb reanalyzed the raw reads on its own, using fastp at Q25 for trimming and MiXCR for clone calling, and kept in-frame beta chains. Rows are unified per CDR3 protein, each entry keeping the most common DNA and genes. The sample profile shows about 130,000 distinct CDR3 sequences; about a tenth of them were found once. The ten largest clones represent approximately 3.6% of the sample. The sequenced sample was blood, either unsorted or a sorted T cell fraction (not recorded which). The receptors derive from a male donor with ankylosing spondylitis or in good health (not recorded which).

This clonotype was seen repeatedly, ten times or more. The genes are TRBV6-1 and TRBJ1-2; 7 bases align to TRBD1. The V segment lost 10 bases and the J segment 0 bases; nucleotides outside the gene matches: 5. The CDR3 is 13 residues long. Germline CDR1 reads MNHNS; CDR2 reads SASEGT. The CDR3 reads CATRQGANYGYTF. The CDR3 region has the DNA TGTGCCACCAGACAGGGAGCTAACTATGGCTACACCTTC.

This clonotype occurred many times. This chain joins TRBV29-1 and TRBJ2-1; TRBD2 aligns across 8 bases. There are 14 residues in the CDR3. The germline gives CDR1 SQVTM, CDR2 ANQGSEA. J was trimmed by 12 bases and V by 0 bases; bases with no gene match: 10. The CDR3 DNA reads as TGCAGCGTTGAAGAATCAGGGGCGGGAGGACGGCAGTTCTTC. It translates to CSVEESGAGGRQFF.

The rearrangement joins TRBV11-2 to TRBJ2-7; 8 nucleotides match TRBD1. Germline V gives CDR1 SGHAT, CDR2 FQNNGV. Losses at the gene ends were 5 bases for V and 6 bases for J; bases not matched to a gene: 12. The CDR3 contains 15 residues. The chain's CDR3 is CASSPQGTGYSEQYF. The CDR3 DNA follows: TGTGCCAGCAGCCCACAAGGGACAGGTTACAGCGAGCAGTACTTC.

This clonotype was seen at least ten times. The V and J genes are TRBV7-2 and TRBJ2-3; 11 bases align to TRBD1. V dropped 5 bases and J dropped 3; count of bases not matched to a gene: 10. This CDR3 has 17 residues. Per the germline V gene, CDR1 is SGHTA and CDR2 is FQGNSA. This CDR3 is CASSRDRGSIATDTQYF. The CDR3 DNA follows: TGTGCCAGCAGCAGGGACAGGGGGTCGATAGCTACAGATACGCAGTATTTT.

This clonotype has ten or more counts. V and J are TRBV28 and TRBJ2-5; 11 bases match TRBD2. CDR1 is MDHEN and CDR2 is SYDVKM in the germline V gene. The CDR3 consists of 16 residues. Trimming cost V 6 bases and J 2 bases; bases outside gene matches: 8. This chain's CDR3 is CASSRITSGRQETQYF. The DNA for the CDR3 is TGTGCCAGCAGCCGCATAACTAGCGGGAGACAAGAGACCCAGTACTTC. Complete variable domain (other parts from reference TRBV28 and TRBJ2-5): DVKVTQSSRYLVKRTGEKVFLECVQDMDHENMFWYRQDPGLGLRLIYFSYDVKMKEKGDIPEGYSVSREKKERFSLILESASTNQTSMYLCASSRITSGRQETQYFGPGTRLLVL.

Ten or more counts support this clonotype. The genes are TRBV14 and TRBJ2-1; D may be TRBD1 (5 bases). The CDR3 extends over 16 amino acids. The germline V gene encodes CDR1 SGHDN and CDR2 FVKESK. Trimming shortened V by 2 bases and J by 2 bases, and 13 bases separated the two germline ends. CDR3 in DNA: TGTGCCAGCAGCCAACAGGGTTCCAGGGCCTACAATGAGCAGTTCTTC. Encoded protein: CASSQQGSRAYNEQFF. The variable domain in full, completed from reference TRBV14 and TRBJ2-1, reads EAGVTQFPSHSVIEKGQTVTLRCDPISGHDNLYWYRRVMGKEIKFLLHFVKESKQDESGMPNNRFLAERTGGTYSTLKVQPAELEDSGVYFCASSQQGSRAYNEQFFGPGTRLTVL.

This clonotype was recorded many times. V and J are TRBV5-1 and TRBJ2-1; 7 bases align to TRBD1. The CDR3 has 13 amino acids. V lost 0 bases, J lost 7 bases, and 1 base stayed unmatched. Germline loops: CDR1 SGHRS, CDR2 YFSETQ. The CDR3 here is CASSLGQGNEQFF. The CDR3 nucleotides are TGCGCCAGCAGCTTGGGACAGGGAAATGAGCAGTTCTTC.

This clonotype occurred many times. This sequence joins TRBV20-1 and TRBJ2-3, with a possible D match to TRBD2 (5 bases). The germline CDR1 and CDR2 sequences are DFQATT and SNEGSKA (reference sequence). Trimming stripped 5 bases from V and 3 bases from J, with 18 bases between. The CDR3 loop spans 15 amino acids. DNA of the CDR3: TGCAGTGCTTCATCCGGCGAGGGTTGGACAGATACGCAGTATTTT. It codes for CSASSGEGWTDTQYF.

This clonotype was counted between two and nine times. Mismatch with germline at one junction end may stem from a read error. The V gene is TRBV20-1, the J gene TRBJ2-5; unclear D gene. The germline V gene encodes CDR1 DFQATT and CDR2 SNEGSKA (reference sequence). This CDR3 spans 15 amino acids. The CDR3 sequence is CCARDLIWKQETQYF. The CDR3 DNA reads as TGCTGTGCTAGAGATCTTATTTGGAAACAAGAGACCCAGTACTTC.

This clonotype appeared many times. The V call is TRBV5-1, the J call TRBJ2-3, with unresolved D. The CDR3 extends over 15 amino acids. The germline gives CDR1 SGHRS, CDR2 YFSETQ. V was clipped by 5 bases and J by 0 bases, with 13 bases between them. This CDR3 reads CASSSYGSSTDTQYF. DNA for the CDR3: TGCGCCAGCAGTTCGTACGGATCTAGCACAGATACGCAGTATTTT.

This clonotype was recorded a few times. This chain uses TRBV7-9 with TRBJ2-7; 12 positions agree with TRBD1. The CDR3 totals 17 residues. Germline V gene sequence: CDR1 SEHNR, CDR2 FQNEAQ (reference sequence). The ends lost 7 bases at V and 1 base at J; junction bases unmatched: 11. The DNA of the CDR3 is TGTGCCAGCATGGCCCGGGACAGGGGGCAAGTGTCCTACGAGCAGTACTTC. It yields the protein CASMARDRGQVSYEQYF.

This clonotype appeared many times. V and J are TRBV29-1 and TRBJ2-1; TRBD2 matches at 8 bases. J gave up 2 bases and V 8 bases, and 11 bases lay outside the gene matches. Germline-derived CDR1 and CDR2 are SQVTM and ANQGSEA. This CDR3 is 15 amino acids long. Written as DNA, the CDR3 is TGCAGCCTCCCCCAGCGGGAGATCGCCTACAATGAGCAGTTCTTC. The encoded protein is CSLPQREIAYNEQFF.

The V and J genes are TRBV20-1 and TRBJ1-2; 9 positions match TRBD1. The CDR3 spans 18 residues. The V gene's germline CDR1 is DFQATT and CDR2 SNEGSKA (reference sequence). The J segment lost 0 bases and the V segment lost 3 bases, leaving 14 bases of the junction unmatched. The CDR3 sequence is CSASTGPGTGLANYGYTF. The CDR3 nucleotides are TGCAGTGCTAGTACGGGGCCCGGGACAGGGTTAGCTAACTATGGCTACACCTTC.

This clonotype was found a few times. The chain combines TRBV28 with TRBJ2-1; D call uncertain. V was trimmed by 3 bases and J by 6 bases, leaving 9 bases between them. The germline CDR1 and CDR2 sequences are MDHEN and SYDVKM. CDR3 length: 13 amino acids. The CDR3 sequence is CASSFFGGNEQFF. Here the CDR3 DNA reads TGTGCCAGCAGTTTCTTCGGCGGCAATGAGCAGTTCTTC.

The chain carries TRBV20-1 and TRBJ2-3, with TRBD2 as a possible D gene (6 bases). Trimming left V 3 bases short and J 3 bases short, with 13 bases between. CDR1 and CDR2 (germline): DFQATT, SNEGSKA (reference sequence). CDR3 length equals 14 residues. For the CDR3, the DNA is TGCAGTGCTAGCCCCGGGGGAATAACAGATACGCAGTATTTT. As protein: CSASPGGITDTQYF.

This clonotype was observed at least ten times. The chain couples TRBV3-1 to TRBJ2-5; D gene ambiguous. The V end was cut by 6 bases, the J end by 3 bases, with 11 bases between. This CDR3 is built from 13 residues. In germline, CDR1 is LGHDT, CDR2 YNNKEL (reference sequence). CDR3 sequence: CASRVQPEETQYF. The CDR3 nucleotides read TGTGCCAGCAGGGTACAGCCCGAAGAGACCCAGTACTTC.

This clonotype was counted many times. The chain uses TRBV29-1 and TRBJ2-7, with TRBD1 as a possible D gene (6 bases). This CDR3 has 14 amino acids. CDR1 is SQVTM and CDR2 is ANQGSEA in the germline V gene. V gave up 6 bases and J gave up 2 bases, with 17 bases separating them. CDR3 protein: CSVRPRGRPYEQYF. For the CDR3, the DNA is TGCAGCGTGCGGCCCAGGGGACGACCCTACGAGCAGTACTTC.

This clonotype was seen at least ten times. The chain links TRBV7-9 to TRBJ2-7, with D perhaps given as TRBD1 or TRBD2 (5 bases each). Germline-derived CDR1 and CDR2 are SEHNR and FQNEAQ (reference sequence). V dropped 3 bases and J dropped 5 bases, with 14 bases sitting between them. The CDR3 totals 14 residues. CDR3 amino acids: CASSFGVAGHEQYF. In DNA, the CDR3 is TGTGCCAGCAGCTTCGGGGTTGCAGGGCACGAGCAGTACTTC.

In this sample, this clonotype turned up many times. The J gene is TRBJ2-3, the V gene TRBV5-6, with 9 bases identical to TRBD1. The CDR3 spans 16 residues. Trimming took 0 bases from V and 6 from J; bases not matched to a gene: 8. From germline, CDR1 is SGHDT and CDR2 YYEEEE. The DNA for the CDR3 is TGTGCCAGCAGCTTGGAGGGACAGGGTGTTTCCGATACGCAGTATTTT. Encoded protein: CASSLEGQGVSDTQYF.